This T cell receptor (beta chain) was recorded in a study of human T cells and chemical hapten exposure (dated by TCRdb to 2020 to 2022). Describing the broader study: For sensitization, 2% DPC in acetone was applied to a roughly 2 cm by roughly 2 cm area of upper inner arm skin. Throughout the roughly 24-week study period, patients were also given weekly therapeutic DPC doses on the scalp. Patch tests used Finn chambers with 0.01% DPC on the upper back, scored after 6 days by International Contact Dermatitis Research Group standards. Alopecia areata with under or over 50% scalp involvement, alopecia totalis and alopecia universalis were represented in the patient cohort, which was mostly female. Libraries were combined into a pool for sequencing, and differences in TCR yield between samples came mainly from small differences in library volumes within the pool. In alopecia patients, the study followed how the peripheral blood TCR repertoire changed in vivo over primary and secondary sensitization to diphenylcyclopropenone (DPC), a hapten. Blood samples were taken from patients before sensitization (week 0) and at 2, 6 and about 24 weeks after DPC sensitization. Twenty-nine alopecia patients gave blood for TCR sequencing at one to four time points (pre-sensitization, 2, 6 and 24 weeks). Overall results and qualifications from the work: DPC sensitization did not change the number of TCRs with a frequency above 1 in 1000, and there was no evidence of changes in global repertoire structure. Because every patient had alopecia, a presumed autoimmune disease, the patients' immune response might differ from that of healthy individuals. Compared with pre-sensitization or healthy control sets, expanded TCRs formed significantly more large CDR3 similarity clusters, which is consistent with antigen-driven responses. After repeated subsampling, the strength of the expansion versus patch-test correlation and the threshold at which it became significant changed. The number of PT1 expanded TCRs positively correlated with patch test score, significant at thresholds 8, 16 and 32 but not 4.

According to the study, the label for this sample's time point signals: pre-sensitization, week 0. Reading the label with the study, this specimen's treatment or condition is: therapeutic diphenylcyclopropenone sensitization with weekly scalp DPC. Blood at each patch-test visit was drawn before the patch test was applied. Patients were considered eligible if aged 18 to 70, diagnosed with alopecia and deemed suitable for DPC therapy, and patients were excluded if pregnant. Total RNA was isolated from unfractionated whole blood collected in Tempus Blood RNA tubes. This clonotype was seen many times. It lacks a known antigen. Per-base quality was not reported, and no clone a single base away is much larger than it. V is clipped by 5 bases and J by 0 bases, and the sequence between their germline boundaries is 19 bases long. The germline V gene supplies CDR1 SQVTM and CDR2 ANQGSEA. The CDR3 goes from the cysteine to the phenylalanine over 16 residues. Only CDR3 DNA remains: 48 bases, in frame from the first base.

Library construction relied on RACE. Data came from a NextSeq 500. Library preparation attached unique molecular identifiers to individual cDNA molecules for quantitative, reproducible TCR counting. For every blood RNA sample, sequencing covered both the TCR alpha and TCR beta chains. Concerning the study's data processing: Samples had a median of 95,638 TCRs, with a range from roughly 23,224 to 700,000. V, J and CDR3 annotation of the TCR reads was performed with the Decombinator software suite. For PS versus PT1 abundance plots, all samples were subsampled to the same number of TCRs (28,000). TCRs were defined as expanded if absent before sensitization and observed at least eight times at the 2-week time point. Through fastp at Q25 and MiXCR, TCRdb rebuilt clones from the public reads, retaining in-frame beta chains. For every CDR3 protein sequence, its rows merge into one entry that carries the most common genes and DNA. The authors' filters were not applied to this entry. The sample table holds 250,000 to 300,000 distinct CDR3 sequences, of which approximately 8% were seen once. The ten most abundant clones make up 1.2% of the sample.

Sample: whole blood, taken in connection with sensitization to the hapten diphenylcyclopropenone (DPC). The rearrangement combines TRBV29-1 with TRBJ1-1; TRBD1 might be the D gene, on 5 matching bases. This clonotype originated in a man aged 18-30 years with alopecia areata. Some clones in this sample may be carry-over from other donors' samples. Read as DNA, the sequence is TGCAGCGTTCCCAATCGGTCAGGGCAGATGAACACTGAAGCTTTCTTT. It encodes CSVPNRSGQMNTEAFF.